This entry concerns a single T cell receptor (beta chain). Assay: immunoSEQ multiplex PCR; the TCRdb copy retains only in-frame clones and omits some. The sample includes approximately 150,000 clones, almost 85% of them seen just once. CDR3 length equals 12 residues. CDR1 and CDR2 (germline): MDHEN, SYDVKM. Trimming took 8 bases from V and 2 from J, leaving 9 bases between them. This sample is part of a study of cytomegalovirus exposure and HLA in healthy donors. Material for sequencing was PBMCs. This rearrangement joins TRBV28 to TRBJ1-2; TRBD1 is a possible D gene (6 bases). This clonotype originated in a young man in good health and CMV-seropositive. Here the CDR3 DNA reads TGTGCCAGCGGCAGGGGAAACTATGGCTACACCTTC. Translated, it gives CASGRGNYGYTF.